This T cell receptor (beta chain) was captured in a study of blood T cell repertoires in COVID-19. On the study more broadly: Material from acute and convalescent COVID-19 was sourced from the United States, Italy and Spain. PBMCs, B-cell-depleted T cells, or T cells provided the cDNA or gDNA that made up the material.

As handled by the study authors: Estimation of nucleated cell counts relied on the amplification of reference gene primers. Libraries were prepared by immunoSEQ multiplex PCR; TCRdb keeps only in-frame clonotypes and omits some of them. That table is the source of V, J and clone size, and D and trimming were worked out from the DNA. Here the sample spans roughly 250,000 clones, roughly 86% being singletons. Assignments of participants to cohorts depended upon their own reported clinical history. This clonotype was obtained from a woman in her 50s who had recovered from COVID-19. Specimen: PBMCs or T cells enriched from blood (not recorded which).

The CDR3 reads CASSLNADTEAFF. The CDR3 bases are TGTGCCAGCAGCTTAAATGCGGACACTGAAGCTTTCTTT. The chain recombines TRBV7-3 with TRBJ1-1, with unresolved D. Germline values: CDR1 SGHTA, CDR2 FQGTGA. CDR3 length equals 13 residues. The germline V and J ends were trimmed by 1 base and 3 bases, with 6 bases remaining between them.